The T cell receptor (beta chain) under discussion was sequenced for a study of OX40 agonist ivuxolimab in advanced cancers. For the wider study: Ivuxolimab, which targeted the costimulatory receptor OX40 (CD134), was an agonistic, fully human IgG2 monoclonal antibody. Intravenous ivuxolimab was administered to patients every 2 weeks at six dose levels: 0.01, 0.1, 0.3, 1.5, 3 and 10 mg/kg. Among the roughly 50 dose-escalation patients, around 20 had hepatocellular carcinoma, roughly 15 melanoma, 9 renal cell carcinoma and 9 head and neck cancer. In the dose-escalation cohort, more than 80% of patients were male, and the mean age was 60 years with a range of roughly 23 to 79. Prior anti-PD-1, anti-PD-L1 or anti-CTLA-4 therapy was permitted, and checkpoint inhibitors had been received by approximately 39% of dose-escalation patients. Partial responses occurred in three dose-escalation patients: two with cutaneous melanoma and one with hepatocellular carcinoma. The point of sequencing TCRbeta in the periphery was to test whether ivuxolimab changed TCR sequence diversity and drove clonal T-cell expansion. The paper describes the monotherapy dose-escalation part (N of about 57 patients) of the phase I trial of ivuxolimab.

The CDR3 starts with the cysteine, ends with the phenylalanine, and has 15 residues. Left in the record is the CDR3 DNA by itself, 45 bases read in frame from the first base. Trimming leaves V shorter by 0 bases and J shorter by 2 bases, with the junction holding 3 bases beyond the gene matches. Via the germline V gene, CDR1 is SGDLS and CDR2 YYNGEE. Results and caveats for the whole study, not just this receptor: In the 0.1-3.0 mg/kg groups, partial responders had among the lowest normalized peripheral clonal expansion, particularly in CD8+ T cells. At doses of 0.1 to 3.0 mg/kg, clonal expansion of both CD4+ and CD8+ T cells in blood was seen between baseline and week 6. Which antigens the clonally expanded peripheral T cells were specific for was not determined. Low levels of normalized T-cell clonal expansion were also seen in some patients who did not respond. After ivuxolimab, expanded clones were on average more numerous among CD8+ T cells than among CD4+ T cells.

Worth noting for this clone: No cognate antigen has been identified for it. No much larger clonotype is one base removed from it; base qualities were not supplied.

To sequence the TCRbeta CDR3 region, genomic DNA was isolated from the sorted cells. The immunoSEQ Assay was used to sequence the TCRbeta CDR3 regions. Drawn from immuneACCESS, this table holds only the in-frame rearrangements with V and J called that TCRdb kept. Clones are partly lost; checked studies trace under half to an unresolved V gene and leave the rest unexplained. This sample is represented by tens of thousands of clones; 75% to 85% of them were singletons. The ten largest clones represent less than 9.5% of the sample. The trial excluded patients who had a history of autoimmune disease or were on systemic immunosuppression. Peripheral blood for TCR sequencing was drawn from every dose cohort at baseline, at cycle 4 day 1 and at cycle 7 day 1. The samples were taken from a phase I, first-in-human, multicenter, open-label dose-escalation trial of ivuxolimab. The trial enrolled adults with locally advanced or metastatic head and neck squamous cell, hepatocellular, melanoma or renal cell carcinoma. Before TCR sequencing, CD4+ T cells and CD8+ T cells from peripheral blood were sorted into separate populations.

The sequence came from an adult with an advanced solid tumor such as melanoma, head and neck, liver or kidney cancer. Rearrangement joined TRBV9 to TRBJ2-3, and TRBD2 matches 7 of the central bases. The sequencing here drew on CD4+ or CD8+ T cells sorted from blood, taken in a trial of the OX40 agonist ivuxolimab. The encoded CDR3 is CASSVASGVTDTQYF. In nucleotide form, the sequence is TGTGCCAGCAGCGTAGCCAGCGGGGTCACAGATACGCAGTATTTT.